The sequence of this T cell receptor beta chain was determined in a study of blood T cell repertoires in COVID-19. For the study at large: Donors in the United States, Italy and Spain gave samples during acute or convalescent COVID-19.

Source study methods: Scientists estimated how many nucleated cells there were by amplifying reference gene primers. TCRdb's table, derived via immunoSEQ multiplex PCR, lists solely in-frame clones and lacks some. V and J calls and clone size are given by that table; D and trimming were obtained from the DNA. This sample has approximately 400,000 clones, with roughly 87% found just once. The V gene's germline CDR1 is MGHDK and CDR2 SYGVNS. There are 15 residues in the CDR3. V lost 2 bases and J lost 7; bases outside the gene matches: 10. Participant ages covered about 18 to 89 years across 25 or so US areas. Recovery meant two consecutive negative NP/OP PCR tests, professional clearance, or resolved symptoms.

This receptor was taken from a woman aged 45-60 years who had recovered from COVID-19. V usage is TRBV25-1 and J usage is TRBJ2-5, with TRBD1 matching over 7 bases. The sample consisted of PBMCs or T cells enriched from blood (not recorded which). CDR3 region: CASSEKTGPRWTQYF. In DNA, the CDR3 is TGTGCCAGCAGTGAAAAGACAGGGCCGAGATGGACCCAGTACTTC.